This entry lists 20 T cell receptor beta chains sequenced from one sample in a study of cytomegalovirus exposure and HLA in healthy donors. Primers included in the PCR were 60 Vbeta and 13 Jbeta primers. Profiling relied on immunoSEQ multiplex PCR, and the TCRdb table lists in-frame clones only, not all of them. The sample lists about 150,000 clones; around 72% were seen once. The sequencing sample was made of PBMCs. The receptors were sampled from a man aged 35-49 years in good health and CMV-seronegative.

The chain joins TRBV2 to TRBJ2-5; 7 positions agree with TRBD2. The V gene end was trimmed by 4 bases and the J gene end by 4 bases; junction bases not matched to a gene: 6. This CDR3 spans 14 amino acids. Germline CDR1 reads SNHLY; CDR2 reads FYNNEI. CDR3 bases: TGTGCCAGCAGTGGGGGGAGGGAGGTAGAGACCCAGTACTTC. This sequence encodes CASSGGREVETQYF.

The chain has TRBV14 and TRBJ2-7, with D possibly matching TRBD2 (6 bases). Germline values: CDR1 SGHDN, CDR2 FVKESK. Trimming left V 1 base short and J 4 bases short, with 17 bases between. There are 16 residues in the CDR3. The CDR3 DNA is TGTGCCAGCAGCCAAGGCCCTCTACGGGCGGGATACGAGCAGTACTTC. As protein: CASSQGPLRAGYEQYF.

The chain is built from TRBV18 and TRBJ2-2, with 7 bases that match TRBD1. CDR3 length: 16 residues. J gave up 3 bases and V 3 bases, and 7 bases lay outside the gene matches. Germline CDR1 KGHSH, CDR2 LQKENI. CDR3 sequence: CASSPGWGQHTGELFF. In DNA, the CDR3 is TGTGCCAGCTCACCGGGATGGGGACAGCACACCGGGGAGCTGTTTTTT.

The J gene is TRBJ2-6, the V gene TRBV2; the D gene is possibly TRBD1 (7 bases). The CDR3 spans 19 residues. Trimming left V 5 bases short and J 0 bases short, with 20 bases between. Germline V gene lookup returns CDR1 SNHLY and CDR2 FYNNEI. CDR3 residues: CASSHLTGRPSSGANVLTF. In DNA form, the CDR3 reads TGTGCCAGCAGTCACCTGACAGGGAGGCCCAGCTCTGGGGCCAACGTCCTGACTTTC.

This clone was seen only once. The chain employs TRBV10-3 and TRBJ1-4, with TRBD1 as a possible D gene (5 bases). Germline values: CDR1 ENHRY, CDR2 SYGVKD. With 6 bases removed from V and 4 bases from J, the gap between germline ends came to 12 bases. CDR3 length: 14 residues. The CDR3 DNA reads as TGTGCCATCAGGGACCAGGGTGATAATGAAAAACTGTTTTTT. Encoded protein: CAIRDQGDNEKLFF.

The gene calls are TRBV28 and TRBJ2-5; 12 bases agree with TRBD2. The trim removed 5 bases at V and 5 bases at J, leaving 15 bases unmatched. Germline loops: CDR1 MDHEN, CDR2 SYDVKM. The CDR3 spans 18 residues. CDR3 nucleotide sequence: TGTGCCAGCAGTCGGCGGACTAGCGGGACTAGGTTGAAGGAGACCCAGTACTTC. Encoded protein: CASSRRTSGTRLKETQYF.

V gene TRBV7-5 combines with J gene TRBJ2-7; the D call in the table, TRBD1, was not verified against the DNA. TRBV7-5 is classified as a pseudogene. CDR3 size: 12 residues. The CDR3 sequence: CVRSSYRYEQYF. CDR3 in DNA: TGTGTCAGAAGCTCTTACAGGTACGAGCAGTACTTC.

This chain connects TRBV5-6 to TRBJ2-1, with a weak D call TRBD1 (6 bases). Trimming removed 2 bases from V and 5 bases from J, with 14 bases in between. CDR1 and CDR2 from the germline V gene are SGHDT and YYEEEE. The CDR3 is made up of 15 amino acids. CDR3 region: CASSFGQNFNNEQFF. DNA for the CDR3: TGTGCCAGCAGCTTCGGACAGAACTTTAACAATGAGCAGTTCTTC.

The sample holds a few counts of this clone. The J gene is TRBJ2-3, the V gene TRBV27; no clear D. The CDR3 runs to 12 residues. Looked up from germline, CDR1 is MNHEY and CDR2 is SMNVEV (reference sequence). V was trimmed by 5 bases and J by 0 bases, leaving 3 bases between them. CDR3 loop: CASSPSTDTQYF. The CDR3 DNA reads TGTGCCAGCAGTCCTAGCACAGATACGCAGTATTTT.

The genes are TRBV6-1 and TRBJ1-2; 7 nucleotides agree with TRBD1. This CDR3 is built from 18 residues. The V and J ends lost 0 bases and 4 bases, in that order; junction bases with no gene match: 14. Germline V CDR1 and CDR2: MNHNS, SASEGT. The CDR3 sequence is CASSEAGTESPRTYGYTF. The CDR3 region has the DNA TGTGCCAGCAGTGAAGCGGGGACAGAGAGCCCACGTACCTATGGCTACACCTTC.

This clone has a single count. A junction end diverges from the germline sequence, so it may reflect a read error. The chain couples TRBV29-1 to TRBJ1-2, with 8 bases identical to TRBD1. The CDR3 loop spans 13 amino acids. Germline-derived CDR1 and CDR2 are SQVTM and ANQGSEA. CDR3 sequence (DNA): TGCAGCGTGCTGACAGGGGAAGGCTATGGCTACCCCTTC. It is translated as CSVLTGEGYGYPF.

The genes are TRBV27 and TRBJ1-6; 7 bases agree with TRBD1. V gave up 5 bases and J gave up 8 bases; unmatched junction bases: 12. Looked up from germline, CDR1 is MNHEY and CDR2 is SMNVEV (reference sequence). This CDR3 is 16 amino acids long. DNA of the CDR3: TGTGCCAGCAGTGACAGGGTTCCTCTTTTGGATTCACCCCTCCACTTT. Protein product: CASSDRVPLLDSPLHF.

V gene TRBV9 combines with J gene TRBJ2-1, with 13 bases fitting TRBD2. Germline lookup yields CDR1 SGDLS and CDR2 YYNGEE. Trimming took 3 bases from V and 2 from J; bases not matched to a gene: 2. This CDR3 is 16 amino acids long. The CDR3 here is CASSAGLAGAYNEQFF. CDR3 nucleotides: TGTGCCAGCAGCGCCGGACTAGCGGGAGCCTACAATGAGCAGTTCTTC.

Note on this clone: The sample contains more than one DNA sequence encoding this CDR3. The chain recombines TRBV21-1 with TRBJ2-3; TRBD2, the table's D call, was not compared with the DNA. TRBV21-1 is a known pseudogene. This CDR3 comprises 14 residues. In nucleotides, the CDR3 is TGTGCCGGCTTAGCGGGAGGGATGGGAGGTACGCAGTATTTT. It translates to CAGLAGGMGGTQYF.

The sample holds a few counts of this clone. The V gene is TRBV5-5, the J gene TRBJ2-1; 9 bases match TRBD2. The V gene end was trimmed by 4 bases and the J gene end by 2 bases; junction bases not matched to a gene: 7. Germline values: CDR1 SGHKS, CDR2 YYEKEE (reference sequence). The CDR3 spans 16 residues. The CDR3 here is CASSPAGGEAYNEQFF. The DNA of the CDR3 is TGTGCCAGCAGCCCCGCGGGGGGGGAGGCCTACAATGAGCAGTTCTTC.

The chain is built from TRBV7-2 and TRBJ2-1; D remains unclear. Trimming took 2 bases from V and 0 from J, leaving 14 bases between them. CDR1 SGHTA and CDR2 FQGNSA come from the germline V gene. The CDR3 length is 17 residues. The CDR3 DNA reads TGTGCCAGCAGCTTACCCTCGACTGGCGTCTCCTACAATGAGCAGTTCTTC. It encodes CASSLPSTGVSYNEQFF. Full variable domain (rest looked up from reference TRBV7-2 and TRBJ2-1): GAGVSQSPSNKVTEKGKDVELRCDPISGHTALYWYRQSLGQGLEFLIYFQGNSAPDKSGLPSDRFSAERTGGSVSTLTIQRTQQEDSAVYLCASSLPSTGVSYNEQFFGPGTRLTVL.

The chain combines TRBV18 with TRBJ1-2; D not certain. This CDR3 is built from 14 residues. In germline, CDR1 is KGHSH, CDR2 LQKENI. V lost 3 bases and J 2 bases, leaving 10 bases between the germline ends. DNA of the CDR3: TGTGCCAGCTCACCCATCGCACAGAACTATGGCTACACCTTC. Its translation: CASSPIAQNYGYTF. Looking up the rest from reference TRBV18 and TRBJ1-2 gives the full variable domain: NAGVMQNPRHLVRRRGQEARLRCSPMKGHSHVYWYRQLPEEGLKFMVYLQKENIIDESGMPKERFSAEFPKEGPSILRIQQVVRGDSAAYFCASSPIAQNYGYTFGSGTRLTVV.

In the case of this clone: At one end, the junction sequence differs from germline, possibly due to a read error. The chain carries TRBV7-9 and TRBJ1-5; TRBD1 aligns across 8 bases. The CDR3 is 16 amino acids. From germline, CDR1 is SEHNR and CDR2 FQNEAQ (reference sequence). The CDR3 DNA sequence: TGTTCCAGCAGCTTATATGACAGGGGATCCAATCAGCCCCAGCATTTT. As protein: CSSSLYDRGSNQPQHF.

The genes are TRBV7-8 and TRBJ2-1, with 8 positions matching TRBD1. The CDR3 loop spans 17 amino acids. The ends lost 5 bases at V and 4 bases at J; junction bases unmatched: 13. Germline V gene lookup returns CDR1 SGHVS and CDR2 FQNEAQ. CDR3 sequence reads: CASSMGQVSLVYNEQFF. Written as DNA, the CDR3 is TGTGCCAGCAGCATGGGACAGGTTTCCTTGGTGTACAATGAGCAGTTCTTC.

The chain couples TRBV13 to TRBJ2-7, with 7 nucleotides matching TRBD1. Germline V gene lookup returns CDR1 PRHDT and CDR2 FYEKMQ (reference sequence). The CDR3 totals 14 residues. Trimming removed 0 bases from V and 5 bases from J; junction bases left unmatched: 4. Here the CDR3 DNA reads TGTGCCAGCAGCTTAGGACAGGGGCTAGACGAGCAGTACTTC. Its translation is CASSLGQGLDEQYF.